The sequence of this TCR beta chain was determined in a study of T cell responses to AZD1222 COVID-19 vaccine. Of note for this clone: The antigen is not known.

The study's findings and limits: The donors showed a predominance of white British ancestry and of females, with possible underestimation of clonal diversity.

The repertoire was sequenced with immunoSEQ multiplex PCR; TCRdb's copy has only in-frame clones and lacks some. The sample lists tens of thousands of clones, approximately 83% occurring once. The germline CDR1 and CDR2 sequences are ENHRY and SYGVKD. This CDR3 comprises 11 residues. The ends were cut back, 5 bases at V and 5 bases at J, with 7 bases in the middle. The TCR comes from an adult in good health. This sequence joins TRBV10-3 and TRBJ2-7; unclear D gene. Sequences were derived from peripheral blood, sampled on day 0 of AZD1222 vaccination. DNA of the CDR3: TGTGCCATCAGTAACAGCGACGAGCAGTACTTC. Its protein is CAISNSDEQYF.